The 30 T cell receptor beta chains given below trace back to one sample, sequenced in a study of T-cell reconstitution after alpha-beta-depleted transplantation in children. Unique molecular identifiers were incorporated into the prepared TCRbeta library. Via MiXCR, TCRdb re-called the PCR reads, giving one row per CDR3 protein. The sample has hundreds of thousands of distinct CDR3 sequences, around 13% seen once; the top ten hold around 0.79%. Sequencing was performed on PBMCs, taken before TCRalphabeta/CD19-depleted stem cell transplant. The origin of the receptors is a girl aged 2-9 years with congenital amegakaryocytic thrombocytopenia, due to receive a stem cell transplant.

The chain joins TRBV7-8 to TRBJ2-5; D remains unclear. The CDR3 extends over 14 amino acids. The germline V gene has CDR1 SGHVS and CDR2 FQNEAQ. V was trimmed by 5 bases and J by 3 bases, leaving 13 bases between them. This CDR3 is CASSHLLGEETQYF. The CDR3, as DNA: TGTGCCAGCAGCCATCTTCTGGGTGAAGAGACCCAGTACTTC.

The chain recombines TRBV27 with TRBJ2-4; D is unresolved. Germline CDR1 is MNHEY and CDR2 is SMNVEV (reference sequence). The length of the CDR3 is 15 residues. The V and J ends lost 5 bases and 4 bases respectively, with 15 bases between them. The CDR3: CASSVTTDGKNIQYF. The DNA of the CDR3 is TGTGCCAGCAGTGTGACCACGGACGGAAAAAACATTCAGTACTTC.

This clonotype was picked up many times. The V gene is TRBV28, the J gene TRBJ2-5, with D possibly being TRBD2 (5 bases). Trimming cost V 3 bases and J 2 bases, with 10 bases left between them. The CDR3 has 14 residues. In germline, CDR1 is MDHEN, CDR2 SYDVKM. CDR3 nucleotides: TGTGCCAGCAGTTTGCTCCGGGGACAAGAGACCCAGTACTTC. Amino acid sequence: CASSLLRGQETQYF.

This clonotype was seen a handful of times. The chain recombines TRBV6-5 with TRBJ2-5, with 7 bases matching TRBD1. CDR3 length: 15 residues. The junction had 9 bases not matched to a gene; V was cut back by 3 bases and J by 5 bases. Germline lookup yields CDR1 MNHEY and CDR2 SVGAGI. CDR3 nucleotide sequence: TGTGCCAGCAGTTATTTAAGGGGGCCAGAGGAGACCCAGTACTTC. Translating gives CASSYLRGPEETQYF.

The chain recombines TRBV15 with TRBJ2-1; the match to TRBD1 covers 7 bases. The CDR3 contains 17 residues. V shed 3 bases, J shed 8 bases, and the junction held 16 bases outside the gene matches. Germline V gives CDR1 LNHNV, CDR2 YYDKDF (reference sequence). CDR3: CATSSRLRDRRNYEQFF. The CDR3 nucleotides read TGTGCCACCAGCAGCAGGTTAAGGGACAGAAGGAATTATGAGCAGTTCTTC.

This clonotype appeared many times. The chain recombines TRBV7-7 with TRBJ2-3; D gene ambiguous. This CDR3 has 14 residues. Germline values: CDR1 SSHAT, CDR2 FNYEAQ (reference sequence). V gave up 3 bases and J gave up 6 bases, with 13 bases separating them. CDR3 in DNA: TGTGCCAGCAGCTTGGTAGGACCGTCCGATACGCAGTATTTT. Translation gives CASSLVGPSDTQYF.

This clonotype was observed at least ten times. The rearrangement uses TRBV20-1 and TRBJ2-7; possibly TRBD2 for D (5 bases). The CDR3 runs to 12 residues. V gave up 3 bases and J gave up 6 bases, with 12 bases separating them. The germline CDR1 and CDR2 sequences are DFQATT and SNEGSKA (reference sequence). In DNA, the CDR3 is TGCAGTGCTAGGGTCAGCGGCCTCGAGCAGTACTTC. Protein: CSARVSGLEQYF.

This chain links TRBV5-8 with TRBJ1-2, with a tentative D call TRBD1 (6 bases). The CDR3 extends over 14 amino acids. The germline gives CDR1 SGHTS, CDR2 YDEGEE. The ends were cut back, 5 bases at V and 6 bases at J, with 17 bases in the middle. CDR3 DNA: TGTGCCAGCAGTAGGTATAAACAGGGAGATGGCTACACCTTC. As protein: CASSRYKQGDGYTF.

At least ten counts were recorded for this clonotype. The chain is built from TRBV10-1 and TRBJ2-1, with a possible D match to TRBD2 (6 bases). There are 14 residues in the CDR3. Germline CDR1 and CDR2: WNHNN and SYGVQD (reference sequence). Trimming removed 5 bases at V and 6 bases at J, with 14 bases between. In nucleotides, the CDR3 is TGCGCCAGCAGTAACCCCCGGGGGTCCAATGAGCAGTTCTTC. Translated: CASSNPRGSNEQFF.

This clonotype came up many times. The chain joins TRBV5-1 to TRBJ2-5, with D perhaps assigned TRBD1 or TRBD2 (5 bases each). Between the trimmed V and J ends, which lost 4 bases and 3 bases, there was a span of 16 bases. Germline-derived CDR1 and CDR2 are SGHRS and YFSETQ. This CDR3 has 15 amino acids. This CDR3 is CASSQSGWGKETQYF. The DNA of the CDR3 is TGCGCCAGCAGCCAGTCCGGCTGGGGGAAAGAGACCCAGTACTTC.

This clonotype turned up a few times. The rearrangement uses TRBV2 and TRBJ2-3; D gene unclear. V was cut by 9 bases and J by 6 bases, with 13 bases left in between. CDR1 and CDR2 (germline): SNHLY, FYNNEI. The CDR3 spans 12 residues. The chain's CDR3 is CASPLVADTQYF. CDR3 DNA: TGTGCCAGTCCTTTAGTGGCGGATACGCAGTATTTT.

At least ten counts were recorded for this clonotype. This rearrangement joins TRBV27 to TRBJ1-6; D unresolved. Germline values: CDR1 MNHEY, CDR2 SMNVEV (reference sequence). This CDR3 is built from 14 residues. The ends were cut back, 3 bases at V and 8 bases at J, with 11 bases in the middle. CDR3 in DNA: TGTGCCAGCAGTTTCTTACTTTTCGATTCACCCCTCCACTTT. The encoded protein is CASSFLLFDSPLHF.

This clonotype was seen only a few times. The rearrangement joins TRBV28 to TRBJ2-7, with D hard to call. V was trimmed by 7 bases and J by 0 bases, leaving 7 bases between them. Germline CDR1 MDHEN, CDR2 SYDVKM. There are 12 residues in the CDR3. The DNA for the CDR3 is TGTGCCAGCACCCAATCCTCCTACGAGCAGTACTTC. It yields the protein CASTQSSYEQYF.

J is TRBJ2-1 and V is TRBV20-1; D not resolved. The CDR3 has 11 residues. V gave up 4 bases and J gave up 10 bases, with 11 bases separating them. From germline, CDR1 is DFQATT and CDR2 SNEGSKA (reference sequence). CDR3 sequence: CSATADSEQFF. The DNA for the CDR3 is TGCAGTGCTACTGCGGATTCAGAGCAGTTCTTC.

This clonotype was seen many times. The chain is built from TRBV5-1 and TRBJ2-2; TRBD1 matches at 8 bases. This CDR3 has 16 amino acids. With 1 base clipped from V and 1 base from J, the junction kept 3 bases outside the gene matches. CDR1 and CDR2 from the germline V gene are SGHRS and YFSETQ. The CDR3 nucleotides read TGCGCCAGCAGCTTGCTCGGGACAGGGAACACCGGGGAGCTGTTTTTT. This translates into CASSLLGTGNTGELFF.

This clonotype was counted between two and nine times. The J gene is TRBJ2-1, the V gene TRBV5-5; 14 positions match TRBD2. This CDR3 comprises 15 residues. Germline loops: CDR1 SGHKS, CDR2 YYEKEE (reference sequence). V trimming: 3 bases; J trimming: 10 bases; junction bases outside the gene matches: 6. CDR3 in amino acids: CASSWGLAGVYEQFF. The DNA of the CDR3 is TGTGCCAGCAGCTGGGGACTAGCGGGAGTATACGAGCAGTTCTTC.

This clonotype was picked up many times. The rearrangement joins TRBV12-3 or TRBV12-4 to TRBJ1-2; 8 positions match TRBD1. The CDR3 is 15 residues long. The ends lost 1 base at V and 6 bases at J; junction bases unmatched: 7. DNA for the CDR3: TGTGCCAGCAGTTTAGACCGGGACAGGACGAATGGCTACACCTTC. Translating it yields CASSLDRDRTNGYTF.

This clonotype was counted a few times. The CDR3 is CASSQDWGREQYF. CDR3 sequence (DNA): TGTGCCAGCAGCCAAGATTGGGGGCGCGAGCAGTACTTC. The chain uses TRBV14 and TRBJ2-7; weak D call: TRBD1 (6 bases). Germline values: CDR1 SGHDN, CDR2 FVKESK. Trimming took off 0 bases at V and 6 bases at J, with 9 bases between the two ends. The CDR3 extends over 13 amino acids. The entire variable domain, with the rest obtained from reference TRBV14 and TRBJ2-7, is as follows: EAGVTQFPSHSVIEKGQTVTLRCDPISGHDNLYWYRRVMGKEIKFLLHFVKESKQDESGMPNNRFLAERTGGTYSTLKVQPAELEDSGVYFCASSQDWGREQYFGPGTRLTVT.

The V call is TRBV2, the J call TRBJ2-1; 11 nucleotides line up with TRBD1. J was trimmed by 8 bases and V by 11 bases; bases with no gene match: 5. From germline, CDR1 is SNHLY and CDR2 FYNNEI. This CDR3 has 12 residues. CDR3: CARGQGADEQFF. The CDR3 DNA sequence: TGTGCCCGCGGACAGGGGGCCGATGAGCAGTTCTTC.

This clonotype was found many times. V and J are TRBV6-5 and TRBJ2-4; D is possibly TRBD1 or TRBD2 (5 bases each). Germline-derived CDR1 and CDR2 are MNHEY and SVGAGI. The CDR3 has 15 residues. V was clipped by 4 bases and J by 7 bases, with 17 bases between them. For the CDR3, the DNA is TGTGCCAGCAGTTCCGCAGGGAATTGGGAGAACATTCAGTACTTC. This codes for CASSSAGNWENIQYF.

The sample holds one count of this clonotype. Given the absence of the conserved phenylalanine or tryptophan at the CDR3 end, a read error is likely. The chain joins TRBV28 to TRBJ2-3, with 10 bases fitting TRBD2. V lost 6 bases and J lost 0; bases outside the gene matches: 6. The CDR3 sequence is 16 residues long. Per germline, CDR1 MDHEN and CDR2 SYDVKM. The CDR3: CASRPSGSVSTDTQYS. The CDR3 region has the DNA TGTGCCAGCAGACCTAGCGGGAGCGTAAGCACAGATACGCAGTATTCT.

This clonotype occurred a few times. This chain uses TRBV20-1 with TRBJ1-4, with TRBD1 as a possible D gene (5 bases). The CDR3 totals 17 residues. Germline-derived CDR1 and CDR2 are DFQATT and SNEGSKA (reference sequence). Deletions cut 2 bases from V and 5 bases from J, with 21 bases between. The CDR3 nucleotides are TGCAGTGCTAGACTTCATAGACCCGGGACGGGGAATGAAAAACTGTTTTTT. It is translated as CSARLHRPGTGNEKLFF.

The V gene is TRBV7-9, the J gene TRBJ2-1; D is undetermined. With 4 bases removed from V and 3 bases from J, the gap between germline ends came to 10 bases. CDR1 and CDR2 from the germline V gene are SEHNR and FQNEAQ (reference sequence). CDR3 length equals 14 residues. The CDR3 DNA is TGTGCCAGCAGCTCCCGCGAGCGCTACAATGAGCAGTTCTTC. Translated: CASSSRERYNEQFF.

This clonotype was detected a few times. This chain links TRBV6-1 with TRBJ2-3; D is undetermined. Germline V CDR1 and CDR2: MNHNS, SASEGT. Trimming left V 5 bases short and J 2 bases short, with 17 bases between. The CDR3 has 16 residues. DNA for the CDR3: TGTGCCAGCAGTCCCACCGTACCCGGGTACACAGATACGCAGTATTTT. Protein sequence: CASSPTVPGYTDTQYF.

This clonotype has at least ten counts. V usage is TRBV28 and J usage is TRBJ2-7, with 7 positions matching TRBD1. Trimming at V came to 5 bases and at J to 4 bases, leaving 5 bases not matched to a gene. The CDR3 runs 13 residues. Germline CDR1 MDHEN, CDR2 SYDVKM. CDR3 sequence reads: CASSPATGYEQYF. Written as DNA, the CDR3 is TGTGCCAGCAGTCCAGCGACAGGGTACGAGCAGTACTTC. The full variable domain, its missing parts supplied by reference TRBV28 and TRBJ2-7, is DVKVTQSSRYLVKRTGEKVFLECVQDMDHENMFWYRQDPGLGLRLIYFSYDVKMKEKGDIPEGYSVSREKKERFSLILESASTNQTSMYLCASSPATGYEQYFGPGTRLTVT.

Concerning this clonotype: This may arise from a read error, as a much more abundant clone is one base away. The J gene is TRBJ2-4, the V gene TRBV6-5; 10 bases are shared with TRBD1. This CDR3 has 16 amino acids. Germline V gives CDR1 MNHEY, CDR2 SVGAGI. The CDR3 sequence is CASSYVGTGVKNIRYF. The CDR3 coding sequence is TGTGCCAGCAGTTACGTTGGGACAGGGGTCAAAAACATTCGGTACTTC.

This clonotype was seen a handful of times. The chain has TRBV5-6 and TRBJ1-1; D is unresolved. This CDR3 contains 13 residues. Trimming stripped 4 bases from V and 0 bases from J, with 7 bases between. Germline CDR1 and CDR2: SGHDT and YYEEEE. The CDR3 DNA reads as TGTGCCAGCAGCGTGACACTGAACACTGAAGCTTTCTTT. Encoded protein: CASSVTLNTEAFF.

In its sample, this clonotype was seen many times. The chain links TRBV5-1 to TRBJ2-1; TRBD2 agrees at 9 bases. V was clipped by 0 bases and J by 2 bases; unmatched bases: 3. The CDR3 loop spans 16 amino acids. Germline V gene data show CDR1 as SGHRS and CDR2 as YFSETQ. CDR3 coding DNA: TGCGCCAGCAGCTTGGGGGCTAGCGGGGCCTACAATGAGCAGTTCTTC. Its translation: CASSLGASGAYNEQFF. Complete variable domain (other parts from reference TRBV5-1 and TRBJ2-1): KAGVTQTPRYLIKTRGQQVTLSCSPISGHRSVSWYQQTPGQGLQFLFEYFSETQRNKGNFPGRFSGRQFSNSRSEMNVSTLELGDSALYLCASSLGASGAYNEQFFGPGTRLTVL.

This clonotype was observed many times. The chain links TRBV6-5 to TRBJ2-1; 11 nucleotides line up with TRBD2. V gave up 4 bases and J gave up 2 bases; unmatched junction bases: 1. The germline gives CDR1 MNHEY, CDR2 SVGAGI. This CDR3 is built from 15 residues. The DNA of the CDR3 is TGTGCCAGCAGTTCGACTAGCGGGACCTACAATGAGCAGTTCTTC. It codes for CASSSTSGTYNEQFF.

The chain joins TRBV5-1 to TRBJ2-1; 8 bases are a match to TRBD2. The germline V gene has CDR1 SGHRS and CDR2 YFSETQ. The V and J ends lost 1 base and 2 bases, in that order; junction bases with no gene match: 5. The CDR3 covers 16 residues. CDR3 coding DNA: TGCGCCAGCAGCTTGACCCCGGGACTAGCCTACAATGAGCAGTTCTTC. It is translated as CASSLTPGLAYNEQFF.